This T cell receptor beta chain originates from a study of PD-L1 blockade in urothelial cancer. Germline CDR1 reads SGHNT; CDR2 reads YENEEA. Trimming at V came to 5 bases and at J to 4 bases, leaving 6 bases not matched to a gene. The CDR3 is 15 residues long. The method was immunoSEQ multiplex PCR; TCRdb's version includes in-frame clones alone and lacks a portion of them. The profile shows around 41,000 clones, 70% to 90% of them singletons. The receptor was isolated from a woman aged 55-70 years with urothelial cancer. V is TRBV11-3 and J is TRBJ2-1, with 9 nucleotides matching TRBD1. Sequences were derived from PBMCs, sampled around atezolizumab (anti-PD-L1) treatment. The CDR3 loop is CASSPRDRAYNEQFF. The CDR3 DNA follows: TGTGCCAGCAGCCCCCGGGACAGGGCGTACAATGAGCAGTTCTTC.